These 25 T cell receptor beta chains were all obtained from the same sample, sequenced in a study of yellow fever vaccine responses in identical twins. Each CDR3 protein gets one entry after TCRdb re-called the RT-PCR reads with MiXCR. The table has some 2,000 distinct CDR3 sequences, around 33% seen once. The sample here was T cells from blood (PBMCs), unsorted or a sorted subset (not recorded which), taken before or after yellow fever vaccination (not recorded which). These receptors were obtained from a woman between 18 and 29 years old who received the yellow fever vaccine.

V gene TRBV21-1 combines with J gene TRBJ2-7. TRBV21-1 has pseudogene status. This CDR3 has 14 residues. CDR3 sequence reads: CASSKVHRSYEQYF. The CDR3 DNA follows: TGTGCCAGCAGCAAAGTTCACAGATCCTACGAGCAGTACTTC.

In this sample, this clonotype turned up a few times. This chain connects TRBV18 to TRBJ2-5; D uncertain. The CDR3 covers 14 residues. Trimming took off 0 bases at V and 2 bases at J, with 7 bases between the two ends. CDR1 KGHSH and CDR2 LQKENI come from the germline V gene. The CDR3, as DNA: TGTGCCAGCTCACCACCGGGCAGACAAGAGACCCAGTACTTC. Its translation is CASSPPGRQETQYF. Filled out from reference TRBV18 and TRBJ2-5, the complete variable domain reads NAGVMQNPRHLVRRRGQEARLRCSPMKGHSHVYWYRQLPEEGLKFMVYLQKENIIDESGMPKERFSAEFPKEGPSILRIQQVVRGDSAAYFCASSPPGRQETQYFGPGTRLLVL.

This clonotype appeared a few times. The chain is built from TRBV20-1 and TRBJ2-7; no definite D call. The germline gives CDR1 DFQATT, CDR2 SNEGSKA (reference sequence). CDR3 length equals 11 residues. V gave up 7 bases and J gave up 3 bases, with 10 bases separating them. CDR3 amino acids: CSGSSDYEQYF. The CDR3 region has the DNA TGCAGTGGGAGTTCAGACTACGAGCAGTACTTC.

This chain links TRBV12-3 or TRBV12-4 with TRBJ2-1; 9 nucleotides agree with TRBD1. V lost 2 bases to trimming and J lost 9 bases; unmatched junction nucleotides: 8. The CDR3 is made up of 15 amino acids. CDR3 bases: TGTGCCAGCAGTTTAAGTCCGGACAGGGGCGGTGAGCAGTTCTTC. Encoded protein: CASSLSPDRGGEQFF.

The chain joins TRBV5-6 to TRBJ2-1; 9 nucleotides match TRBD2. The germline V gene has CDR1 SGHDT and CDR2 YYEEEE. V lost 4 bases and J lost 8; bases outside the gene matches: 10. There are 15 residues in the CDR3. DNA of the CDR3: TGTGCCAGCAGCCGCGGGGGGGGGACCGTCGATGAGCAGTTCTTC. This translates into CASSRGGGTVDEQFF.

The V gene is TRBV29-1, the J gene TRBJ1-2; D unclear. The germline CDR1 and CDR2 sequences are SQVTM and ANQGSEA. Trimming pared 1 base from V and 4 bases from J, leaving 13 bases between. There are 14 residues in the CDR3. CDR3 residues: CSVEVSLVPYGYTF. For the CDR3, the DNA is TGCAGCGTTGAAGTTAGTCTCGTGCCCTATGGCTACACCTTC.

This clonotype was observed a few times. The genes are TRBV29-1 and TRBJ2-6; the D gene is possibly TRBD1 (6 bases). Trimming shortened V by 4 bases and J by 2 bases, and 21 bases separated the two germline ends. This CDR3 contains 18 residues. Germline CDR1 is SQVTM and CDR2 is ANQGSEA. The CDR3 DNA is TGCAGCGTTGGGTATTGGGGGCTAATTACGGCTGGGGCCAACGTCCTGACTTTC. Translation gives CSVGYWGLITAGANVLTF.

The chain carries TRBV11-2 and TRBJ1-6; D is uncertain. Germline-derived CDR1 and CDR2 are SGHAT and FQNNGV. The V end was cut by 0 bases, the J end by 8 bases, with 8 bases between. The CDR3 totals 14 residues. In DNA form, the CDR3 reads TGTGCCAGCAGCTTAGAGGCAGTGGATTCACCCCTCCACTTT. Translating it yields CASSLEAVDSPLHF.

The chain joins TRBV12-3 or TRBV12-4 to TRBJ1-5; weak D call: TRBD1 (5 bases). This CDR3 has 14 residues. Trimming removed 5 bases at V and 6 bases at J, with 14 bases between. CDR3 loop: CASSTGGPGQPQHF. The DNA for the CDR3 is TGTGCCAGCAGTACCGGGGGTCCGGGTCAGCCCCAGCATTTT.

V usage is TRBV20-1 and J usage is TRBJ2-5; 7 bases line up with TRBD1. The V gene end was trimmed by 2 bases and the J gene end by 4 bases; junction bases not matched to a gene: 7. This CDR3 has 14 amino acids. Germline CDR1 DFQATT, CDR2 SNEGSKA (reference sequence). The CDR3, as DNA: TGCAGTGCTAGAACAGGGGATGGATTAGAGACCCAGTACTTC. Translated, it gives CSARTGDGLETQYF.

Only a few counts were recorded for this clonotype. This chain links TRBV28 with TRBJ2-7, with 14 bases matching TRBD2. The CDR3 sequence is 14 residues long. V gave up 3 bases and J gave up 6 bases; unmatched junction bases: 1. CDR1 is MDHEN and CDR2 is SYDVKM in the germline V gene. CDR3 sequence: CASSLTSGRAEQYF. CDR3 nucleotides: TGTGCCAGCAGTTTGACTAGCGGGAGGGCCGAGCAGTACTTC. The full variable domain, in which reference TRBV28 and TRBJ2-7 provide the parts outside the CDR3, is DVKVTQSSRYLVKRTGEKVFLECVQDMDHENMFWYRQDPGLGLRLIYFSYDVKMKEKGDIPEGYSVSREKKERFSLILESASTNQTSMYLCASSLTSGRAEQYFGPGTRLTVT.

This clonotype was counted between two and nine times. The chain uses TRBV7-2 and TRBJ2-7, with 11 bases aligning to TRBD2. Germline V gene lookup returns CDR1 SGHTA and CDR2 FQGNSA. Trimming took 5 bases from V and 4 from J; bases not matched to a gene: 7. The CDR3 has 15 amino acids. The CDR3 here is CASSRPGLAVYEQYF. As DNA, the CDR3 is TGTGCCAGCAGCCGACCGGGACTAGCGGTGTACGAGCAGTACTTC.

V gene TRBV5-1 combines with J gene TRBJ2-7; 10 nucleotides line up with TRBD1. The CDR3 is made up of 14 amino acids. Germline CDR1 reads SGHRS; CDR2 reads YFSETQ. Germline trimming cut 3 bases from V and 7 bases from J; bases unmatched to any gene: 7. The CDR3, as DNA: TGCGCCAGCAGCTCCGGGACAGGGGTGGTTGAGCAGTACTTC. Its protein product is CASSSGTGVVEQYF.

This clonotype was found a few times. This rearrangement joins TRBV28 to TRBJ2-3; D gene uncertain. The germline CDR1 and CDR2 sequences are MDHEN and SYDVKM. The CDR3 length is 16 residues. V lost 5 bases, J lost 0 bases, and 15 bases lay in between. CDR3 nucleotides: TGTGCCAGCAGTGCCCCTGGGGAAGCTAGCACAGATACGCAGTATTTT. Protein product: CASSAPGEASTDTQYF.

This clonotype has more than one count but fewer than ten. J is TRBJ2-3 and V is TRBV6-4; a weak D match, TRBD2 (5 bases). Germline loops: CDR1 MRHNA, CDR2 SNTAGT. V lost 0 bases, J lost 5 bases, and 18 bases lay in between. This CDR3 is 17 amino acids long. The CDR3 nucleotides read TGTGCCAGCAGTGACTCAATCCTTGGGAAGGGAGTAGATACGCAGTATTTT. Translation gives CASSDSILGKGVDTQYF.

This chain links TRBV7-4 with TRBJ1-1; D possibly corresponds to TRBD1 (5 bases). The ends were cut back, 1 base at V and 6 bases at J, with 21 bases in the middle. The CDR3 is made up of 17 amino acids. In germline, CDR1 is SGHVT, CDR2 SQSDAQ. CDR3 loop: CASSLGNRGAGLAEAFF. CDR3 DNA sequence: TGTGCCAGCAGCTTAGGGAATCGAGGGGCTGGGCTAGCTGAAGCTTTCTTT.

This clonotype was observed a few times. The chain combines TRBV7-6 with TRBJ2-7; TRBD2 matches 9 bases. Germline V gene lookup returns CDR1 SGHVS and CDR2 FNYEAQ. V trimming: 2 bases; J trimming: 7 bases; junction bases outside the gene matches: 9. This CDR3 has 15 residues. CDR3 region: CASSLFAGGPSEQYF. The DNA for the CDR3 is TGTGCCAGCAGCTTATTTGCGGGAGGGCCGAGTGAGCAGTACTTC.

This clonotype was observed a handful of times. The chain is built from TRBV6-5 and TRBJ1-2; D is possibly TRBD1 (5 bases). This CDR3 is built from 17 residues. V shed 0 bases and J shed 4 bases, with 18 bases lying between them. Germline values: CDR1 MNHEY, CDR2 SVGAGI. DNA for the CDR3: TGTGCCAGCAGTTACTCCGGGCAGGGAGGGAAAGGCTATGGCTACACCTTC. Amino acid sequence: CASSYSGQGGKGYGYTF.

This chain's CDR3 is CASSPINTGELFF. CDR3 bases: TGTGCCAGCAGCCCGATTAACACCGGGGAGCTGTTTTTT. The chain combines TRBV7-2 with TRBJ2-2, with D uncertain. V dropped 5 bases and J dropped 2 bases, with 6 bases sitting between them. The germline V gene encodes CDR1 SGHTA and CDR2 FQGNSA. The CDR3 loop spans 13 amino acids. The complete variable domain, with remaining parts taken from reference TRBV7-2 and TRBJ2-2, reads GAGVSQSPSNKVTEKGKDVELRCDPISGHTALYWYRQSLGQGLEFLIYFQGNSAPDKSGLPSDRFSAERTGGSVSTLTIQRTQQEDSAVYLCASSPINTGELFFGEGSRLTVL.

This clonotype has more than one count but fewer than ten. The rearrangement joins TRBV11-2 to TRBJ2-1, with a tentative D call TRBD2 (6 bases). The CDR3 consists of 16 residues. Between the trimmed V and J ends, which lost 5 bases and 2 bases, there was a span of 16 bases. CDR1 and CDR2 from the germline V gene are SGHAT and FQNNGV. Here the CDR3 DNA reads TGTGCCAGCAGCCCGCCGGGGAGGACGGCCTACAATGAGCAGTTCTTC. It encodes CASSPPGRTAYNEQFF.

DNA for the CDR3: TGTGCCACCAGTGAGCCGACAGGGGGCGAAGAGACCCAGTACTTC. This gives the protein CATSEPTGGEETQYF. V is TRBV24-1 and J is TRBJ2-5; 10 nucleotides agree with TRBD1. With 4 bases clipped from V and 3 bases from J, the junction kept 4 bases outside the gene matches. The CDR3 consists of 15 residues. Germline V gene sequence: CDR1 KGHDR, CDR2 SFDVKD.

V is TRBV20-1 and J is TRBJ1-4, with a weak D call TRBD1 (5 bases). The CDR3 spans 16 residues. Germline V lookup: CDR1 DFQATT, CDR2 SNEGSKA (reference sequence). The V end lost 1 base, the J end lost 8 bases, and 20 bases lay between the germline ends. CDR3 bases: TGCAGTGCTAGAGCCACTGTGGGGGAGATGAGAGAAAAACTGTTTTTT. It codes for CSARATVGEMREKLFF.

The V gene is TRBV18, the J gene TRBJ2-1; no clear D. The CDR3 is 13 amino acids. The germline V and J ends were trimmed by 3 bases and 12 bases, with 15 bases remaining between them. Germline assignment: CDR1 KGHSH and CDR2 LQKENI. CDR3 loop: CASSPSAAPLQFF. In DNA, the CDR3 is TGTGCCAGCTCACCGTCGGCAGCCCCTTTGCAGTTCTTC.

The gene calls are TRBV10-3 and TRBJ1-2, with D maybe TRBD1 (6 bases). The germline CDR1 and CDR2 sequences are ENHRY and SYGVKD. CDR3 length equals 13 residues. V lost 3 bases, J lost 3 bases, and 8 bases lay in between. As DNA, the CDR3 is TGTGCCATCAGTGACTACAGGGACTATGGCTACACCTTC. Encoded protein: CAISDYRDYGYTF.

V gene TRBV4-3 combines with J gene TRBJ2-1, with D perhaps given as TRBD1 or TRBD2 (5 bases each). From germline, CDR1 is LGHNA and CDR2 YSLEER. V lost 0 bases and J lost 3, with 15 bases in between. The CDR3 has 17 amino acids. The CDR3 DNA sequence: TGCGCCAGCAGCCAAGATCCACGGGACGGTTTCTACAATGAGCAGTTCTTC. This encodes CASSQDPRDGFYNEQFF.